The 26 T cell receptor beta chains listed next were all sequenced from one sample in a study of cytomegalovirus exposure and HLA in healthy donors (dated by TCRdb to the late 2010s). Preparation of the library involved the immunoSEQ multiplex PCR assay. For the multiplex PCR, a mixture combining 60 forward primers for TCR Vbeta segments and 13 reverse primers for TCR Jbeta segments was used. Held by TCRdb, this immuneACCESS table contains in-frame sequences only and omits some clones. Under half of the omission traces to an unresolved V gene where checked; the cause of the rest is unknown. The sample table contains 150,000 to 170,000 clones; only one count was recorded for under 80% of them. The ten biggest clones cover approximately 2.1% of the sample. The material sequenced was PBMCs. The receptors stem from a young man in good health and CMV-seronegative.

CDR3 DNA sequence: TGTGCCAGTAGTATAGATCTGACTGCGGTCGAGCCCCAGCATTTT. Protein sequence: CASSIDLTAVEPQHF. The rearrangement joins TRBV19 to TRBJ1-5; D ambiguous. V dropped 0 bases and J dropped 8 bases, with 14 bases sitting between them. Germline CDR1 and CDR2: LNHDA and SQIVND (reference sequence). CDR3 length: 15 amino acids.

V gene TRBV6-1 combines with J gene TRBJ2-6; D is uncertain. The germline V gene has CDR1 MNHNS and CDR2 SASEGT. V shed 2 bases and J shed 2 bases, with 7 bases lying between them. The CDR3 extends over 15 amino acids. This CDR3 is CASSEQVAGANVLTF. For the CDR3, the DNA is TGTGCCAGCAGTGAACAGGTAGCTGGGGCCAACGTCCTGACTTTC.

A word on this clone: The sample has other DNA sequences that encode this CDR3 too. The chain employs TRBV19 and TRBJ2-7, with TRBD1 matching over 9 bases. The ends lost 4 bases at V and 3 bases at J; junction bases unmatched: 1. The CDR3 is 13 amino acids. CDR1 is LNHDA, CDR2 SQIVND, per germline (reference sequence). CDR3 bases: TGTGCCAGTAGTACGGGACAGGGCTACGAGCAGTACTTC. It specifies CASSTGQGYEQYF.

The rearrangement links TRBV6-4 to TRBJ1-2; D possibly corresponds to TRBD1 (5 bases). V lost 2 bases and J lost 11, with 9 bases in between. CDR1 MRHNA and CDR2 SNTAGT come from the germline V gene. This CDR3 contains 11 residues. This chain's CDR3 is CASSDGRGYTF. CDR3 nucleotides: TGTGCCAGCAGTGACGGGCGGGGGTACACCTTC.

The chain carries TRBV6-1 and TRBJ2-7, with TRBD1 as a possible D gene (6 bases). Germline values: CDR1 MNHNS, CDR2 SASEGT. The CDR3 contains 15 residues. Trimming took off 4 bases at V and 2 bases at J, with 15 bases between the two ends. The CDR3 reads CASSGDITSPYEQYF. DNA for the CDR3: TGTGCCAGCAGTGGGGACATAACGTCCCCCTACGAGCAGTACTTC.

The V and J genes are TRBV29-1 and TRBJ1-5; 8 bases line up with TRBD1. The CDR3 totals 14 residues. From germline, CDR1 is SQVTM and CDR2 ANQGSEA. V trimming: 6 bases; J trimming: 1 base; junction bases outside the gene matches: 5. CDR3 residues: CSVLTGESNQPQHF. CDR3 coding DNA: TGCAGCGTCCTGACAGGGGAGAGCAATCAGCCCCAGCATTTT. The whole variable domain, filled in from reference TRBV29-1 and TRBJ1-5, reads SAVISQKPSRDICQRGTSLTIQCQVDSQVTMMFWYRQQPGQSLTLIATANQGSEATYESGFVIDKFPISRPNLTFSTLTVSNMSPEDSSIYLCSVLTGESNQPQHFGDGTRLSIL.

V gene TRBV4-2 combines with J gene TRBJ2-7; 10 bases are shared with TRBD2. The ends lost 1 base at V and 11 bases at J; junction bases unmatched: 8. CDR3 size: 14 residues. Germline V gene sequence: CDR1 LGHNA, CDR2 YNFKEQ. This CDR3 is CASSQASGGVQEYF. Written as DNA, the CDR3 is TGTGCCAGCAGCCAAGCCAGCGGGGGGGTTCAGGAGTACTTC.

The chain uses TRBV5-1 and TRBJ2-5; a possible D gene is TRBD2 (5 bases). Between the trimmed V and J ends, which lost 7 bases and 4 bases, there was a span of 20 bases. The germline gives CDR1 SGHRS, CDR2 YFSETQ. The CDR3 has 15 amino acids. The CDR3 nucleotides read TGCGCCAGCTCCCCTGCCGGGGTGGAGGCAGAGACCCAGTACTTC. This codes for CASSPAGVEAETQYF. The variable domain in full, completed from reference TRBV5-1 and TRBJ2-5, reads KAGVTQTPRYLIKTRGQQVTLSCSPISGHRSVSWYQQTPGQGLQFLFEYFSETQRNKGNFPGRFSGRQFSNSRSEMNVSTLELGDSALYLCASSPAGVEAETQYFGPGTRLLVL.

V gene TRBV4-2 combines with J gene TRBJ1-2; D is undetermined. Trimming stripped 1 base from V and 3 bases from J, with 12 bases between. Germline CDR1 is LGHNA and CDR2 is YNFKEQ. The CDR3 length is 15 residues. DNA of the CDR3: TGTGCCAGCAGCCAAGGAAGGGAGCTGGACTATGGCTACACCTTC. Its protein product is CASSQGRELDYGYTF.

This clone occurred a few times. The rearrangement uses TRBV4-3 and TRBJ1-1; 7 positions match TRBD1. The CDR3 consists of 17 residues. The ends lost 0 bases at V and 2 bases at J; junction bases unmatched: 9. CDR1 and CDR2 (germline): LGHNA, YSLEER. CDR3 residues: CASSQDFRQGPNTEAFF. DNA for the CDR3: TGCGCCAGCAGCCAAGATTTCCGACAGGGCCCTAACACTGAAGCTTTCTTT.

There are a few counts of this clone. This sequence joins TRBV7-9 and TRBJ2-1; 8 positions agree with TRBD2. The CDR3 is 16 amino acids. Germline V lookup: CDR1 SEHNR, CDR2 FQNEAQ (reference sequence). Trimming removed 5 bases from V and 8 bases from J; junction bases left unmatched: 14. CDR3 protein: CASSGRKRGSRDEQFF. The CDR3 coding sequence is TGTGCCAGCAGCGGAAGAAAGCGGGGGTCCAGGGATGAGCAGTTCTTC. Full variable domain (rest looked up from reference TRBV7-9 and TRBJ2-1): DTGVSQNPRHKITKRGQNVTFRCDPISEHNRLYWYRQTLGQGPEFLTYFQNEAQLEKSRLLSDRFSAERPKGSFSTLEIQRTEQGDSAMYLCASSGRKRGSRDEQFFGPGTRLTVL.

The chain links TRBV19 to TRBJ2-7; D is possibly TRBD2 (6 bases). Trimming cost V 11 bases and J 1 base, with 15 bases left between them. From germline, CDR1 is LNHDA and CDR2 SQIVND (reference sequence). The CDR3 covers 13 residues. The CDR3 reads CASGEIGSYEQYF. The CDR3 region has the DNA TGTGCCTCGGGGGAAATTGGATCCTACGAGCAGTACTTC.

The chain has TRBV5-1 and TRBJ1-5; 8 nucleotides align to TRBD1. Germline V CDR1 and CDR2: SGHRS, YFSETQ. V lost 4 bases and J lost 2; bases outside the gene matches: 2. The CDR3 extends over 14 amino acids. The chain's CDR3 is CASSPDRGNQPQHF. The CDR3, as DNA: TGCGCCAGCAGCCCGGACAGGGGCAATCAGCCCCAGCATTTT.

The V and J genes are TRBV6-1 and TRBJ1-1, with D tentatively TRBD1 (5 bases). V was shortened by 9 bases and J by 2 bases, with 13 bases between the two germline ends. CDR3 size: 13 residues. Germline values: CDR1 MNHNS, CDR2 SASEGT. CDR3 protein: CARETEINTEAFF. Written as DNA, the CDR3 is TGTGCCAGGGAGACAGAAATAAACACTGAAGCTTTCTTT.

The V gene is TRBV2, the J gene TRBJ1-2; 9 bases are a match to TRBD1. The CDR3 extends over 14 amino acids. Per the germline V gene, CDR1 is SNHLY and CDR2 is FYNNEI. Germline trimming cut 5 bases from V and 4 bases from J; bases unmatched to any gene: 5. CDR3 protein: CASSTGTGLYGYTF. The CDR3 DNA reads TGTGCCAGCAGTACCGGGACAGGGCTCTATGGCTACACCTTC.

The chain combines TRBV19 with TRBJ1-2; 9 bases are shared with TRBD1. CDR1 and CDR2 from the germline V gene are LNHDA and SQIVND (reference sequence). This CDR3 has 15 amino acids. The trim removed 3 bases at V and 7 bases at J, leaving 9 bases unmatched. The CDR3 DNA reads TGTGCCAGTAGTATGGGACAGGGAGAACGTCGTGGCTACACCTTC. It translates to CASSMGQGERRGYTF.

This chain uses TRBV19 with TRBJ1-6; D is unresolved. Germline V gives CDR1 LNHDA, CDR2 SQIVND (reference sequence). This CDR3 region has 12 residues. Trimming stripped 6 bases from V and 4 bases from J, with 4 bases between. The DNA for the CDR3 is TGTGCCAGTAGACAGTATAATTCACCCCTCCACTTT. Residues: CASRQYNSPLHF.

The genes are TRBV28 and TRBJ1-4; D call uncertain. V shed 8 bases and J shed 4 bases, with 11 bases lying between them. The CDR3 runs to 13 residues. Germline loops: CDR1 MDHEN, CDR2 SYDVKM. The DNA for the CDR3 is TGTGCCAGCTCACTCGGGAGTAATGAAAAACTGTTTTTT. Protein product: CASSLGSNEKLFF. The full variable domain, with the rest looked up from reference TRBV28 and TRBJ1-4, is DVKVTQSSRYLVKRTGEKVFLECVQDMDHENMFWYRQDPGLGLRLIYFSYDVKMKEKGDIPEGYSVSREKKERFSLILESASTNQTSMYLCASSLGSNEKLFFGSGTQLSVL.

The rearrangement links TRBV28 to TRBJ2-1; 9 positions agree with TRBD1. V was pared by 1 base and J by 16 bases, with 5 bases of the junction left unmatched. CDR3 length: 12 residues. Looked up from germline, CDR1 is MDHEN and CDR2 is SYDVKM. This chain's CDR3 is CASSLFGTGLFF. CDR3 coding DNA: TGTGCCAGCAGTTTATTCGGGACAGGGCTTTTCTTC.

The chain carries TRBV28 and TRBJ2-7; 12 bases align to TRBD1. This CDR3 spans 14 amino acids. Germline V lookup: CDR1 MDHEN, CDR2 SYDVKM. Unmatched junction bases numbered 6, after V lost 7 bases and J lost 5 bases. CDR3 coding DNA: TGTGCCAGCATTTCGGGACAGGGGGCGAACGAGCAGTACTTC. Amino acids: CASISGQGANEQYF.

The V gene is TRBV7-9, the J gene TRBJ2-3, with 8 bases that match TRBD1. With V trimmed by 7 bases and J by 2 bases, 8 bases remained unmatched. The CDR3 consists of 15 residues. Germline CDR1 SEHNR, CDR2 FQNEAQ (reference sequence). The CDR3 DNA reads TGTGCCAGCACCCCGACAGGGGTCAACACAGATACGCAGTATTTT. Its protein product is CASTPTGVNTDTQYF.

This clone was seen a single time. DNA for the CDR3: TGTGCCATCAGTCCCGGGGGAAACTCCTACGAGCAGTACTTC. Protein product: CAISPGGNSYEQYF. The chain couples TRBV10-3 to TRBJ2-7; D perhaps matches TRBD2 (6 bases). The CDR3 loop spans 14 amino acids. Looked up from germline, CDR1 is ENHRY and CDR2 is SYGVKD. Trimming removed 5 bases from V and 0 bases from J, with 11 bases in between.

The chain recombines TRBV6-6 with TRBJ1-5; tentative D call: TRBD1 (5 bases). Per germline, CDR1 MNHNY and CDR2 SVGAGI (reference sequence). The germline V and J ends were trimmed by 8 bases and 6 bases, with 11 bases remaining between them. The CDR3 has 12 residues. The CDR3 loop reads CASAQGSQPQHF. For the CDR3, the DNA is TGTGCCAGCGCCCAGGGAAGTCAGCCCCAGCATTTT.

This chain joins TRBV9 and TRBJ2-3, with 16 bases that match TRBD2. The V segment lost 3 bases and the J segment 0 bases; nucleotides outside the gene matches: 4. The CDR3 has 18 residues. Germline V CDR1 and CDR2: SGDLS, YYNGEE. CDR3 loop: CASSEGLAGGPSTDTQYF. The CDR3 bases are TGTGCCAGCAGCGAGGGACTAGCGGGGGGGCCAAGCACAGATACGCAGTATTTT.

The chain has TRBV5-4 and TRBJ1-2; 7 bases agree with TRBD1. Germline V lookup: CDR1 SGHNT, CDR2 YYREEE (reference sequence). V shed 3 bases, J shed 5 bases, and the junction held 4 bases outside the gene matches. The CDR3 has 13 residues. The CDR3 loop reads CASSSRDSYGYTF. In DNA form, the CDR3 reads TGTGCCAGCAGCTCACGGGACAGTTATGGCTACACCTTC. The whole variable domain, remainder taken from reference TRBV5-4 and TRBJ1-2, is ETGVTQSPTHLIKTRGQQVTLRCSSQSGHNTVSWYQQALGQGPQFIFQYYREEENGRGNFPPRFSGLQFPNYSSELNVNALELDDSALYLCASSSRDSYGYTFGSGTRLTVV.

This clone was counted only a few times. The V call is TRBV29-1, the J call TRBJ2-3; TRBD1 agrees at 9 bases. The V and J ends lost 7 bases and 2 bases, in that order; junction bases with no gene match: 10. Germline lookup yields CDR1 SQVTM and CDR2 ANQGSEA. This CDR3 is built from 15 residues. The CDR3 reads CSAYLTGGNTDTQYF. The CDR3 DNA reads TGCAGCGCTTATTTGACAGGGGGTAACACAGATACGCAGTATTTT.